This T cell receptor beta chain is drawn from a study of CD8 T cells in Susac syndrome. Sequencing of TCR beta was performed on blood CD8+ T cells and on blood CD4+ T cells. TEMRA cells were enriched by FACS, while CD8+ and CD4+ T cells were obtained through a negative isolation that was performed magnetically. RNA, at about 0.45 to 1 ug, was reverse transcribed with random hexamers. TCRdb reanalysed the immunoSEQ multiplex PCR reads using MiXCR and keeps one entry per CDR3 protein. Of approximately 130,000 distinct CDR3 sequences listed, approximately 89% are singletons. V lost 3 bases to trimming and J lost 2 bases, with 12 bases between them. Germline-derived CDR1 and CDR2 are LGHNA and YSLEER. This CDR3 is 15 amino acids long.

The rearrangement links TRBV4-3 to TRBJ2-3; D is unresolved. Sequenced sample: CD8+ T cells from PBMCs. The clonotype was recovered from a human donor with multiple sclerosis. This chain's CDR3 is CASSHGEQVTDTQYF. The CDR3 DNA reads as TGCGCCAGCAGCCATGGGGAACAAGTCACAGATACGCAGTATTTT.